This is a list of T cell receptor beta chains from one sample in a study of monozygotic twins with inflammatory bowel disease. For each CDR3 protein, TCRdb gives one entry from its re-call of the 5' RACE reads, without DNA. The listing records approximately 330,000 distinct CDR3 sequences. The sequencing sample was made of blood. The receptor source for this set is a human donor with ulcerative colitis or Crohn's disease, or a healthy co-twin of an affected twin (not recorded which). Both conserved end residues are part of each CDR3. Each record gives: CDR3 protein, V gene, J gene.

CDR3: CSAALPKSSYNEQFF; V: TRBV20-1; J: TRBJ2-1
CDR3: CASSDGRGQGMDEKLFF; V: TRBV2; J: TRBJ1-4
CDR3: CASSLMDGIEQYF; V: TRBV5-1; J: TRBJ2-7
CDR3: CATSRDGLVGEKLFF; V: TRBV15; J: TRBJ1-4
CDR3: CASSLDRVSNQPQHF; V: TRBV27; J: TRBJ1-5
CDR3: CSARWASGSNEQFF; V: TRBV20-1; J: TRBJ2-1
CDR3: CASSLGQRLGINTEAFF; V: TRBV7-9; J: TRBJ1-1
CDR3: CASSLSGQGAGRLHF; V: TRBV28; J: TRBJ1-6
CDR3: CASSSRPGQGAGSGEAFF; V: TRBV5-4; J: TRBJ1-1
CDR3: CASTATGRNEQFF; V: TRBV5-1; J: TRBJ2-1
CDR3: CASRPRQDTQYF; V: TRBV3-1; J: TRBJ2-3
CDR3: CASSLISGGHNEQFF; V: TRBV5-1; J: TRBJ2-1
CDR3: CAISEGRVETQYF; V: TRBV10-3; J: TRBJ2-5
CDR3: CSAPYSGAMNTEAFF; V: TRBV20-1; J: TRBJ1-1
CDR3: CASSPGVGSAFF; V: TRBV12-3/TRBV12-4; J: TRBJ1-1
CDR3: CSALIRGGSTDTQYF; V: TRBV20-1; J: TRBJ2-3
CDR3: CAISEIDTSTLLYEQYF; V: TRBV10-3; J: TRBJ2-7
CDR3: CASSLAGGASSYEQYF; V: TRBV5-1; J: TRBJ2-7
CDR3: CAWSVLAGNSPLHF; V: TRBV30; J: TRBJ1-6
CDR3: CSASGRPYNEQFF; V: TRBV20-1; J: TRBJ2-1
CDR3: CAIRLTTDTQYF; V: TRBV10-3; J: TRBJ2-3
CDR3: CASSDPVREQFF; V: TRBV6-2/TRBV6-3; J: TRBJ2-1
CDR3: CASSLGVAYSNQPQHF; V: TRBV7-2; J: TRBJ1-5
CDR3: CASSLCSTQGSYNSPLHF; V: TRBV7-4; J: TRBJ1-6
CDR3: CASSQDSGAANTGELFF; V: TRBV4-3; J: TRBJ2-2
CDR3: CASSQDRGGKAYEQYF; V: TRBV4-3; J: TRBJ2-7
CDR3: CASRTPEGGERNEQFF; V: TRBV6-1; J: TRBJ2-1
CDR3: CASSFSPQETQYF; V: TRBV5-1; J: TRBJ2-5
CDR3: CSVATGTGNTGELFF; V: TRBV29-1; J: TRBJ2-2
CDR3: CASSPSHAKNEKLFF; V: TRBV18; J: TRBJ1-4
CDR3: CASSPLDSLYEQYF; V: TRBV18; J: TRBJ2-7
CDR3: CASSLGGLRTRTPPNEQFF; V: TRBV27; J: TRBJ2-1
CDR3: CASLAGGGEQYF; V: TRBV2; J: TRBJ2-7
CDR3: CASSSPGGEQFF; V: TRBV7-9; J: TRBJ2-1
CDR3: CSASSGRAQETQYF; V: TRBV20-1; J: TRBJ2-5
CDR3: CASSQNRGWELFF; V: TRBV6-5; J: TRBJ2-2
CDR3: CASSLEREQFF; V: TRBV5-1; J: TRBJ2-1
CDR3: CASSPQDGEQYF; V: TRBV5-4; J: TRBJ2-7
CDR3: CASIGDYTGELFF; V: TRBV28; J: TRBJ2-2
CDR3: CATTGGMETEAFF; V: TRBV3-1; J: TRBJ1-1